This T cell receptor beta chain was documented in a study of blood T cell repertoires in COVID-19. Whole-study context: The cDNA or gDNA used as material had been derived from T cells, B-cell-depleted T cells, or PBMCs.

With 3 bases removed from V and 0 bases from J, the gap between germline ends came to 6 bases. The V gene's germline CDR1 is LNHDA and CDR2 SQIVND (reference sequence). The CDR3 runs to 14 residues. Libraries were prepared by immunoSEQ multiplex PCR; TCRdb keeps only in-frame clonotypes and omits some of them. Of about 120,000 clones listed, about four fifths are singletons. The origin of this receptor is a woman aged 80 or over with acute or convalescent COVID-19. The sequenced material came from peripheral blood. The chain carries TRBV19 and TRBJ1-3; a possible D gene is TRBD1 (5 bases). The CDR3: CASSMGGSGNTIYF. The CDR3 region has the DNA TGTGCCAGTAGTATGGGGGGCTCTGGAAACACCATATATTTT.